This T cell receptor (beta chain) comes out of a study of T cells after posttransplantation cyclophosphamide. Whole-study results and caveats: Blood and skin or GI T cell repertoires showed limited TRB overlap. TRB clonality was highly associated with recipient CMV seropositivity and reactivation.

Germline V gives CDR1 SGHNT, CDR2 YYREEE (reference sequence). This CDR3 is built from 13 residues. V dropped 3 bases and J dropped 1 base, with 7 bases sitting between them. The method was immunoSEQ multiplex PCR; TCRdb's version includes in-frame clones alone and lacks a portion of them. The sample lists under 20,000 clones, around 68% seen once, with about 28% in the top ten. In the case of this clone: Its antigen is undetermined.

A marrow graft followed busulfan-fludarabine conditioning, with cyclophosphamide on days +3 and +4. This specimen consisted of PBMCs, obtained after an allogeneic stem cell transplant with post-transplant cyclophosphamide. The chain employs TRBV5-4 and TRBJ2-5; D is possibly TRBD2 (5 bases). The receptor comes from a male patient in his 30s who received an allogeneic stem cell transplant from a related donor, was CMV-positive, and had acute GVHD only. The T cells may come from the graft donor. The CDR3 DNA reads TGTGCCAGCAGCTCCACTAGCCAAGAGACCCAGTACTTC. It is translated as CASSSTSQETQYF.